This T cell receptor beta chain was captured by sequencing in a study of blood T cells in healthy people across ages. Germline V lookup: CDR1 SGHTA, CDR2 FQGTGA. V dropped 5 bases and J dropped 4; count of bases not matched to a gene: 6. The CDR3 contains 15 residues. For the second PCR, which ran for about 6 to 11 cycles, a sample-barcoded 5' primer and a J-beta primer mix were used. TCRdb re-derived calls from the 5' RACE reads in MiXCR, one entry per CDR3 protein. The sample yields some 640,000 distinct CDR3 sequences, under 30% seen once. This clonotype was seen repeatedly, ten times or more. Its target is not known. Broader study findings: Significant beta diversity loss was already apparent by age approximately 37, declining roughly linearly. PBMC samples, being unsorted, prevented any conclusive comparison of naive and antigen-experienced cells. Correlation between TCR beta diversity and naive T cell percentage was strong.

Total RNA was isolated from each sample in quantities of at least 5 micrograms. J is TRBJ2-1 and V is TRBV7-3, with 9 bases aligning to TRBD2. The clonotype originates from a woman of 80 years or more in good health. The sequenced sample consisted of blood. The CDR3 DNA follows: TGTGCCAGCAGCCGCATGACTAGCGGTTACAATGAGCAGTTCTTC. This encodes CASSRMTSGYNEQFF. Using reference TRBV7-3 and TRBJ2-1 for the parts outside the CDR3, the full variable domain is GAGVSQTPSNKVTEKGKYVELRCDPISGHTALYWYRQSLGQGPEFLIYFQGTGAADDSGLPNDRFFAVRPEGSVSTLKIQRTERGDSAVYLCASSRMTSGYNEQFFGPGTRLTVL.